This T cell receptor beta chain comes out of a study of cytomegalovirus exposure and HLA in healthy donors. Study-level information: The approximately 120 validation repertoires, a later analysis reported, used the same platform as the roughly 710 first-cohort repertoires.

The repertoire was sequenced with immunoSEQ multiplex PCR; TCRdb's copy has only in-frame clones and lacks some. The sample gives 100,000 or so clones, approximately 90% of which show up once; 3% to 4% is in the top ten. CDR1 and CDR2 (germline): SGHRS, YFSETQ. Germline trimming cut 0 bases from V and 9 bases from J; bases unmatched to any gene: 9. CDR3 length: 16 residues. The study's findings and limits: Within the 130 or so validation repertoires, first-cohort TCR clusters tended to co-occur, according to a later analysis. In vitro experiments confirmed that three CMV-associated chains were specific for CMV antigens. Cytomegalovirus status was reportedly diagnosed by the classifier with high sensitivity and specificity.

Note on this clone: The antigen remains undetermined.

The rearrangement joins TRBV5-1 to TRBJ2-7, with 13 positions matching TRBD2. This TCR derives from a woman under 30 in good health and CMV-seropositive. Sequencing was done on a sample of PBMCs. Here the CDR3 DNA reads TGCGCCAGCAGCTTGGAAGGGACTAGCGGGATCCAACCGCAGTACTTC. This gives the protein CASSLEGTSGIQPQYF.